This TCR beta chain derives from a study of blood T cell repertoires in COVID-19 (TCRdb year 2020). General notes on the study: Samples from collaborators originated in the United States, Italy and Spain and spanned both the acute and convalescent phases of COVID-19. The material from the prospective study consisted of cDNA or gDNA derived from T cells, B-cell-depleted T cells, or PBMCs. Deeply sampled blood TCRbeta repertoires from subjects exposed to, actively infected with, or recovered from COVID-19 were included in the dataset. A freely available public database, intended as a resource for researchers studying the immune response to SARS-CoV-2, is where the repertoires were released. The samples were drawn from the first 160 participants of the ongoing ImmuneRACE study and from 950 to 1,500 subjects provided by 6 global collaborators. The sample metadata nearly always contained a de-identified subject ID, COVID-19 status, age in years and sex. Where available, HLA class I and class II types were obtained from metadata supplied by the sample provider rather than from assay-based typing.

The immunoSEQ Assay, a bias-controlled multiplex PCR, was used to amplify TCRbeta CDR3 regions from genomic DNA. In the paper's pipeline: The number of nucleated cells in each sample was estimated from the amplification of reference gene primers within the assay. To quantify the absolute abundance of each unique TCRbeta CDR3 rearrangement, sequence reads were collapsed and filtered. For each sample, productive Simpson clonality was calculated as the square root of Simpson's diversity index over productive rearrangements. In its TCRdb copy, this immuneACCESS table keeps in-frame sequences only and misses some clones. Where compared with another copy, unresolved V genes explain less than half of these, and the others have no known cause. The DNA gave D and trimming, while V, J and clone size come from that table. The sample table lists under 250,000 clones, around nine tenths of them with a count of one. In total, the top ten clones hold 1.5% to 2% of the sample.

As concerns this clone: Which antigen it targets is not known. Base-call qualities are not available, and no considerably larger clone is one nucleotide away.

Samples from volunteer blood donors who had recovered from COVID-19 were contributed by a second Seattle source. Collaborating institutions collected whole blood in K2EDTA tubes following their own protocols. Collaborator samples were shipped for TCRbeta analysis as frozen whole blood, isolated PBMCs, or DNA extracted from either sample type. Findings and caveats that apply to the study as a whole: The amount of clinical and demographic metadata varied by source and participant and was provided uncurated.

CDR1 SGHNT and CDR2 YYREEE are derived from the germline V gene (reference sequence). The CDR3 runs 17 residues from the cysteine to the phenylalanine. CDR3 DNA only is kept here, 51 bases in frame from base 1. The germline ends are 13 bases apart after V is trimmed by 3 bases and J by 0 bases. This receptor was taken from a woman aged 55-70 years who had recovered from COVID-19. Sequencing used peripheral blood. The chain employs TRBV5-4 and TRBJ2-6; TRBD1 is a possible D gene, resting on 6 matching bases. The DNA sequence is TGTGCCAGCAGCTCTGGACAGATAAGCTCTGGGGCCAACGTCCTGACTTTC. This sequence encodes CASSSGQISSGANVLTF.